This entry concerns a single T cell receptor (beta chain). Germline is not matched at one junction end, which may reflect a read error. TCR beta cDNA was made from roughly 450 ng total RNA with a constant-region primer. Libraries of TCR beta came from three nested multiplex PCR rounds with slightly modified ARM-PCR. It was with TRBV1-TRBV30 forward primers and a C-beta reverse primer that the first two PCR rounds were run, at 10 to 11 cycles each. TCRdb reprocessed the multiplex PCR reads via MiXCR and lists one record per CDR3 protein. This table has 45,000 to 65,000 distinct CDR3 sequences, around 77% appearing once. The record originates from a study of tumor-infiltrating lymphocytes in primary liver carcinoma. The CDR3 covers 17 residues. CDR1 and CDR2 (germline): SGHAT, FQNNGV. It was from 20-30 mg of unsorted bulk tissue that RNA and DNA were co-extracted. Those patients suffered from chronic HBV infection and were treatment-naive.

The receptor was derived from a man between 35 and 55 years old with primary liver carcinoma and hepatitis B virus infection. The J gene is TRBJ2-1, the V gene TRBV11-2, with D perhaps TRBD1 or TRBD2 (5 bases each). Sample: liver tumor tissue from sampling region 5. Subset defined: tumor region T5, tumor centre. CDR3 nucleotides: TGTGTCAGCAGCTTAGAAAGGGGCTGGAGGTTCTACAATGAGCAGTTCTTC. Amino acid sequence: CVSSLERGWRFYNEQFF.